One T cell receptor beta chain is described in this entry. The specificity of this receptor is unknown. The record has no base qualities; no much larger clone is one base away. Spanning cysteine to phenylalanine, the CDR3 consists of 14 amino acids. CDR3 DNA is the only sequence kept; it has 42 bases, read in frame from the first base. Per the germline V gene, SGHTA is the CDR1 and FQGTGA is the CDR2. V is reduced by 5 bases and J by 4 bases, leaving a spacing of 14 bases between them. The CDR3 regions of human TCRbeta chains were analyzed by immunosequencing. As for how the authors treated the data: Repertoire TCRs were matched against a reference library of SARS-CoV-2-specific TCRs generated with the MIRA antigen-specificity platform. Breadth was defined as the fraction of unique TCRs that were SARS-CoV-2-associated. Depth was defined as the fraction of total T cells that were SARS-CoV-2-associated. Using the MIRA data, every spike-specific TCR was mapped to the spike region that the TCR reacted to and assigned to either a CD4 or a CD8 class. Log10-transformed breadth and depth values were compared by one-way ANOVA with Sidak's multiple comparisons tests. This immuneACCESS table, as held by TCRdb, lists in-frame sequences with V and J called but not all clones. Of the missing ones, under half trace to an unresolved V gene in checked studies; the others have no known cause. The V and J calls and clone size were taken over from that table, and D and trimming were inferred from the DNA. A total of 56,000 or so clones appear in this sample, approximately 85% of them only once. Of the sample, roughly 16% falls within the top ten clones.

These data are taken from a study of T cell responses to AZD1222 COVID-19 vaccine (dated by TCRdb to the early 2020s). Study-level background: Because spike-specific TCR depth and breadth did not differ between the two schedules, AZD1222 recipients who got a second dose at roughly 4 weeks were pooled with those who got a second dose at roughly 12 weeks. A total of 233 trial participants underwent TCR sequencing, of whom more than 200 had received two doses of AZD1222 and 26 had received two doses of the MenACWY control vaccine. Enrollment into the trials was organized by age into subgroups of 18-55, 56-69 and 70-plus years, and those subgroups contained about 160, 30 and 59 TCR-sequenced participants, respectively. Results and caveats for the whole study, not just this receptor: Because no samples from the day 14 peak response were available, repertoires could be characterized only after the peak T cell response. The whole spike protein was spanned by vaccine-associated CD4 TCRs, and dominant responses were seen in regions 160-218 and 743-854. After two AZD1222 doses, both the breadth and the depth of spike-specific TCRs were significantly higher than at day 0 and than in MenACWY recipients. In the small 56-69-year group, the increase in depth fell short of significance, most likely because of low power. Reportedly, close to half of the unique spike-specific TCRs recognized epitopes lying outside the regions that are mutated in the B.1.351 and B.1.1.7 variants. Conclusions about previously exposed vaccinees were limited because only a handful of AZD1222 recipients were SARS-CoV-2 seropositive at baseline. Participants were mostly white British and included more females than males, and it was suggested by the authors that clonal diversity may have been underestimated.

The time point tag for this specimen amounts to: baseline before first vaccination. Samples from vaccinated people were obtained from the UK trials COV001 and COV002, which included a single-blind randomized controlled phase 2/3 trial of AZD1222 (ChAdOx1 nCoV-19) in healthy adults. Trial participant PBMC samples were collected at day 0 and day 28 after the second dose for TCRbeta chain sequencing. The sequence joins TRBV7-3 to TRBJ1-2; no D gene can be assigned with confidence. The starting material was peripheral blood, obtained on day 0 of AZD1222 vaccination. The TCR originated in an adult in good health. DNA sequence: TGTGCCAGCAGCCCCGTGAGCGGAGGCTATGGCTACACCTTC. Its translation is CASSPVSGGYGYTF.